These 20 T cell receptor beta chains were sequenced from one sample in a study of CXCR3-negative and CXCR3-positive naive CD8 T cells. Through 5' RACE with UMI labels, the TRB cDNA libraries were prepared. One entry per CDR3 protein, without DNA, is what TCRdb gives after re-calling the 5' RACE reads. This sample's clone table lists about 63,000 distinct CDR3 sequences. Their cognate antigens are unknown. The study's findings and limits: CXCR3-positive naive cells carried more hydrophobic TRB CDR3s than CXCR3-negative naive cells did.

What was sequenced was naive CXCR3+ CD8+ T cells from blood. As to subset: CD45RO-CCR7+CD27+CD95- naive CD8+ T cells expressing CXCR3 (TNR3+). Receptors originate from a human donor in good health. Some clones in this sample may be carry-over from other donors' samples.

The chain couples TRBV5-1 to TRBJ2-1. The CDR3 consists of 15 residues. Germline-derived CDR1 and CDR2 are SGHRS and YFSETQ. CDR3 sequence reads: CASSLETYSYNEQFF.

The chain carries TRBV6-2 or TRBV6-3 and TRBJ2-1. The germline V gene has CDR1 MNHEY and CDR2 SVGEGT. The CDR3 covers 14 residues. The chain's CDR3 is CASLSDLNYNEQFF.

This chain links TRBV29-1 with TRBJ2-3; the TRBD2 assignment by TCRdb is unverifiable without DNA. The germline V gene encodes CDR1 SQVTM and CDR2 ANQGSEA. The CDR3 covers 15 residues. This chain's CDR3 is CSVAGGTPSTDTQYF.

The genes are TRBV6-6 and TRBJ1-6; TCRdb selects TRBD1, and the lack of DNA leaves this call unchecked. The CDR3 totals 17 residues. Looked up from germline, CDR1 is MNHNY and CDR2 is SVGAGI (reference sequence). CDR3 amino acids: CASSAGTVSSYNSPLHF.

The rearrangement uses TRBV6-5 and TRBJ2-1; TCRdb reports TRBD1, a call that lacks DNA to check it against. CDR1 MNHEY and CDR2 SVGAGI come from the germline V gene. This CDR3 has 14 amino acids. The CDR3 loop is CASTYGRGANEQFF.

The chain uses TRBV5-5 and TRBJ2-7; TCRdb proposes TRBD1, but this gene call is untestable without DNA. CDR1 and CDR2 from the germline V gene are SGHKS and YYEKEE (reference sequence). The CDR3 sequence is 13 residues long. This CDR3 reads CASSFGISYEQYF.

The chain's CDR3 is CASSFGPSETQYF. The chain combines TRBV12-3 or TRBV12-4 with TRBJ2-5. The CDR3 has 13 amino acids.

This chain links TRBV9 with TRBJ2-1; the D call from TCRdb, TRBD2, cannot be confirmed without DNA. This CDR3 spans 17 amino acids. CDR1 SGDLS and CDR2 YYNGEE come from the germline V gene. The CDR3 loop is CASSVATAWRVYNEQFF.

The chain recombines TRBV20-1 with TRBJ2-7. The germline gives CDR1 DFQATT, CDR2 SNEGSKA (reference sequence). The CDR3 sequence is 14 residues long. The CDR3 here is CSARDLGLSYEQYF.

The chain uses TRBV20-1 and TRBJ2-1; TCRdb calls TRBD1, which cannot be checked without DNA. The CDR3 sequence is 14 residues long. CDR1 and CDR2 from the germline V gene are DFQATT and SNEGSKA (reference sequence). CDR3 sequence reads: CSARDLGGQSEQFF.

The gene calls are TRBV21-1 and TRBJ1-3. TRBV21-1 is designated a pseudogene. This CDR3 contains 13 residues. The CDR3 reads CASGVVPGNTIYF.

The V call is TRBV29-1, the J call TRBJ1-1. The CDR3 totals 12 residues. Germline values: CDR1 SQVTM, CDR2 ANQGSEA. Here the CDR3 reads CSVGGPETEAFF.

The genes are TRBV12-3 or TRBV12-4 and TRBJ2-1; the TCRdb call, TRBD1, lacks DNA for checking. The CDR3 loop spans 14 amino acids. The CDR3 here is CASSLPTLGEEQFF.

CDR3 amino acids: CASQTGRYNEQFF. The V gene is TRBV28, the J gene TRBJ2-1; TCRdb's assignment of TRBD1 cannot be checked, as there is no DNA. In germline, CDR1 is MDHEN, CDR2 SYDVKM. This CDR3 region has 13 residues. Supplemented by reference TRBV28 and TRBJ2-1, the full variable domain reads DVKVTQSSRYLVKRTGEKVFLECVQDMDHENMFWYRQDPGLGLRLIYFSYDVKMKEKGDIPEGYSVSREKKERFSLILESASTNQTSMYLCASQTGRYNEQFFGPGTRLTVL.

The chain's CDR3 is CAGQNNNYGYTF. J is TRBJ1-2 and V is TRBV28. The CDR3 spans 12 residues. Germline loops: CDR1 MDHEN, CDR2 SYDVKM.

The gene calls are TRBV7-3 and TRBJ1-1; the TCRdb call, TRBD1, lacks DNA for checking. Germline loops: CDR1 SGHTA, CDR2 FQGTGA. There are 14 residues in the CDR3. The chain's CDR3 is CASSLIGGLTEAFF. The entire variable domain, with the rest obtained from reference TRBV7-3 and TRBJ1-1, is as follows: GAGVSQTPSNKVTEKGKYVELRCDPISGHTALYWYRQSLGQGPEFLIYFQGTGAADDSGLPNDRFFAVRPEGSVSTLKIQRTERGDSAVYLCASSLIGGLTEAFFGQGTRLTVV.

The rearrangement uses TRBV15 and TRBJ2-7; TCRdb proposes TRBD1, but this gene call is untestable without DNA. The CDR3 sequence is 14 residues long. Per the germline V gene, CDR1 is LNHNV and CDR2 is YYDKDF (reference sequence). CDR3 region: CATSDGRGLYEQYF.

The chain carries TRBV28 and TRBJ2-5; TCRdb selects TRBD1, and the lack of DNA leaves this call unchecked. CDR1 is MDHEN and CDR2 is SYDVKM in the germline V gene. The CDR3 covers 16 residues. The CDR3 sequence: CASSLTLDSYQETQYF.

The genes are TRBV3-1 and TRBJ2-3. The CDR3 loop spans 17 amino acids. CDR1 LGHDT and CDR2 YNNKEL come from the germline V gene (reference sequence). The CDR3 region is CASSQDFAGYSTDTQYF.

The V gene is TRBV29-1, the J gene TRBJ2-3; absent DNA, TCRdb's TRBD1 call cannot be checked. Per the germline V gene, CDR1 is SQVTM and CDR2 is ANQGSEA. The CDR3 has 13 amino acids. CDR3 sequence reads: CSARDRGLGTQYF.